These 31 T cell receptor beta chains share one sample of origin, sequenced in a study of blood T cell repertoires in COVID-19. The protocol was immunoSEQ multiplex PCR, while the TCRdb copy is restricted to in-frame clones and leaves out a portion. The sample lists 72,000 or so clones, roughly 77% occurring once. What was sequenced was peripheral blood. These receptors were taken from a human donor in a cohort sampled during active COVID-19.

This chain uses TRBV30 with TRBJ1-1; the D is unclear. Germline CDR1 GTSNPN, CDR2 SVGIG (reference sequence). V lost 2 bases and J lost 1, with 14 bases in between. CDR3 size: 15 residues. The CDR3 DNA reads as TGTGCCTGGAGTCCGGCTGGAGGGTGGAACACTGAAGCTTTCTTT. Amino acids: CAWSPAGGWNTEAFF.

The chain employs TRBV18 and TRBJ2-1; no definite D call. V was pared by 3 bases and J by 15 bases, with 24 bases between. This CDR3 is built from 15 residues. Germline loops: CDR1 KGHSH, CDR2 LQKENI. CDR3 in amino acids: CASSPRHDSTRTPFF. CDR3 coding DNA: TGTGCCAGCTCACCGAGGCACGACTCAACCCGAACCCCGTTCTTC.

V usage is TRBV2 and J usage is TRBJ2-1, with a tentative D call TRBD2 (6 bases). From germline, CDR1 is SNHLY and CDR2 FYNNEI. This CDR3 is built from 13 residues. Trimming pared 4 bases from V and 8 bases from J, leaving 12 bases between. CDR3 protein: CASSVGWGDEQFF. As DNA, the CDR3 is TGTGCCAGCAGTGTAGGGTGGGGGGATGAGCAGTTCTTC.

The chain is built from TRBV4-2 and TRBJ1-4; the D is unclear. Germline CDR1 is LGHNA and CDR2 is YNFKEQ. The V end lost 1 base, the J end lost 2 bases, and 20 bases lay between the germline ends. This CDR3 has 19 amino acids. The CDR3 region is CASSQVPGLVSGTNEKLFF. DNA for the CDR3: TGTGCCAGCAGCCAAGTACCTGGACTGGTTTCGGGGACTAATGAAAAACTGTTTTTT.

The V gene is TRBV11-3, the J gene TRBJ2-7; tentatively, D is TRBD2 (7 bases). Germline V gene lookup returns CDR1 SGHNT and CDR2 YENEEA. The germline V and J ends were trimmed by 1 base and 6 bases, with 10 bases remaining between them. CDR3 length: 13 amino acids. The CDR3 sequence is CASSLGGGGEQYF. Here the CDR3 DNA reads TGTGCCAGCAGCTTAGGGGGGGGCGGCGAGCAGTACTTC.

V and J are TRBV28 and TRBJ1-1; D may be TRBD1 (5 bases). Trimming left V 6 bases short and J 3 bases short, with 26 bases between. The CDR3 consists of 18 residues. CDR1 is MDHEN, CDR2 SYDVKM, per germline. The CDR3 here is CASREAGDWTNEDTEAFF. CDR3 nucleotides: TGTGCCAGCAGGGAGGCGGGGGACTGGACTAATGAAGACACTGAAGCTTTCTTT.

The chain carries TRBV5-1 and TRBJ1-4; 11 nucleotides match TRBD1. The V and J ends lost 3 bases and 8 bases, in that order; junction bases with no gene match: 3. CDR3 size: 14 residues. Germline V CDR1 and CDR2: SGHRS, YFSETQ. CDR3: CASSSGQGAEKLFF. As DNA, the CDR3 is TGCGCCAGCAGCTCCGGACAGGGGGCCGAAAAACTGTTTTTT. The whole variable domain, filled in from reference TRBV5-1 and TRBJ1-4, reads KAGVTQTPRYLIKTRGQQVTLSCSPISGHRSVSWYQQTPGQGLQFLFEYFSETQRNKGNFPGRFSGRQFSNSRSEMNVSTLELGDSALYLCASSSGQGAEKLFFGSGTQLSVL.

This rearrangement joins TRBV6-5 to TRBJ2-7; 8 nucleotides match TRBD2. This CDR3 spans 14 amino acids. With 6 bases clipped from V and 7 bases from J, the junction kept 11 bases outside the gene matches. CDR1 is MNHEY, CDR2 SVGAGI, per germline. CDR3 coding DNA: TGTGCCAGCAGACAAGCGGGAGCAGTTCAAGAGCAGTACTTC. It codes for CASRQAGAVQEQYF.

The J gene is TRBJ2-1, the V gene TRBV24-1, with D possibly being TRBD2 (5 bases). The CDR3 contains 15 residues. The V and J ends lost 0 bases and 0 bases respectively, with 5 bases between them. Germline lookup yields CDR1 KGHDR and CDR2 SFDVKD. The CDR3 coding sequence is TGTGCCACCAGTGATTTGCGGGACTCCTACAATGAGCAGTTCTTC. Protein: CATSDLRDSYNEQFF.

The rearrangement uses TRBV7-9 and TRBJ2-7; a weak D match, TRBD1 (5 bases). This CDR3 has 15 residues. Germline loops: CDR1 SEHNR, CDR2 FQNEAQ (reference sequence). V lost 1 base to trimming and J lost 7 bases, with 17 bases between them. CDR3 region: CASSLGTPVGREQYF. Here the CDR3 DNA reads TGTGCCAGCAGCTTAGGGACACCGGTGGGGCGGGAGCAGTACTTC.

This chain uses TRBV28 with TRBJ2-1; D is undetermined. Germline V gene lookup returns CDR1 MDHEN and CDR2 SYDVKM. V lost 3 bases and J 4 bases, leaving 10 bases between the germline ends. The CDR3 is 14 residues long. CDR3 DNA: TGTGCCAGCAGTTTGGCGGAACCGTACAATGAGCAGTTCTTC. The encoded protein is CASSLAEPYNEQFF.

This clone was recorded once. The chain employs TRBV14 and TRBJ2-1, with D possibly being TRBD1 (6 bases). V lost 8 bases and J lost 9, with 23 bases in between. CDR3 length equals 15 residues. In germline, CDR1 is SGHDN, CDR2 FVKESK. The CDR3 coding sequence is TGTGCCAGCTCCCCGTCCGGGACACTTGGGAGTGAGCAGTTCTTC. Protein product: CASSPSGTLGSEQFF.

The rearrangement joins TRBV7-2 to TRBJ2-7; TRBD1 aligns across 11 bases. The germline V gene has CDR1 SGHTA and CDR2 FQGNSA. CDR3 length: 18 residues. With V trimmed by 2 bases and J by 9 bases, 18 bases remained unmatched. The CDR3 protein is CASSLQGTGGVRHEGQYF. CDR3 in DNA: TGTGCCAGCAGCTTACAAGGGACAGGGGGGGTTAGGCATGAGGGGCAGTACTTC.

The rearrangement joins TRBV11-2 to TRBJ2-7; 9 nucleotides agree with TRBD2. The CDR3 is made up of 19 amino acids. V was pared by 2 bases and J by 0 bases, with 14 bases of the junction left unmatched. Germline assignment: CDR1 SGHAT and CDR2 FQNNGV. The CDR3 protein is CASSLRELAGHPSSYEQYF. In DNA form, the CDR3 reads TGTGCCAGCAGCTTACGTGAGCTAGCGGGACACCCCAGCTCCTACGAGCAGTACTTC. The variable domain in full, with the rest retrieved from reference TRBV11-2 and TRBJ2-7, is EAGVAQSPRYKIIEKRQSVAFWCNPISGHATLYWYQQILGQGPKLLIQFQNNGVVDDSQLPKDRFSAERLKGVDSTLKIQPAKLEDSAVYLCASSLRELAGHPSSYEQYFGPGTRLTVT.

This rearrangement joins TRBV27 to TRBJ2-3; the D is unclear. The CDR3 runs to 12 residues. Germline CDR1 is MNHEY and CDR2 is SMNVEV (reference sequence). Trimming cost V 8 bases and J 6 bases, with 12 bases left between them. The CDR3 DNA sequence: TGTGCCAGCTACGAGAGGTCGGATACGCAGTATTTT. It codes for CASYERSDTQYF.

The V call is TRBV12-3 or TRBV12-4, the J call TRBJ1-2; 8 bases fit TRBD1. J gave up 8 bases and V 5 bases, and 7 bases lay outside the gene matches. CDR3 size: 13 residues. In DNA, the CDR3 is TGTGCCAGCAGTGAGGACAGGGCACGGGGCTACACCTTC. Encoded protein: CASSEDRARGYTF.

V and J are TRBV9 and TRBJ2-7; 7 bases are a match to TRBD2. Per germline, CDR1 SGDLS and CDR2 YYNGEE. This CDR3 is built from 12 residues. The junction had 5 bases not matched to a gene; V was cut back by 5 bases and J by 6 bases. CDR3: CASSGEGPEQYF. CDR3 DNA sequence: TGTGCCAGCAGTGGGGAGGGGCCCGAGCAGTACTTC.

The chain combines TRBV2 with TRBJ2-7; D gene ambiguous. The CDR3 has 10 residues. The V end was cut by 5 bases, the J end by 4 bases, with 3 bases between. Germline V CDR1 and CDR2: SNHLY, FYNNEI. The CDR3 sequence: CASSSYEQYF. The DNA of the CDR3 is TGTGCCAGCAGTTCATACGAGCAGTACTTC.

The V call is TRBV20-1, the J call TRBJ1-2; TRBD1 agrees at 7 bases. The CDR3 totals 11 residues. Germline lookup yields CDR1 DFQATT and CDR2 SNEGSKA (reference sequence). After removal of 1 base from V and 7 bases from J, the junction contained 0 bases not matched to a gene. The CDR3 loop is CSARGTGGYTF. The CDR3 region has the DNA TGCAGTGCTAGAGGGACAGGTGGCTACACCTTC.

The J gene is TRBJ2-2, the V gene TRBV5-4, with TRBD2 matching over 13 bases. Germline V gene sequence: CDR1 SGHNT, CDR2 YYREEE (reference sequence). The junction had 7 bases not matched to a gene; V was cut back by 4 bases and J by 7 bases. The CDR3 totals 16 residues. CDR3 region: CASSPTSGRAGGELFF. The CDR3 bases are TGTGCCAGCAGCCCTACTAGCGGGAGGGCCGGCGGGGAGCTGTTTTTT. Drawing the rest from reference TRBV5-4 and TRBJ2-2, the complete variable domain is ETGVTQSPTHLIKTRGQQVTLRCSSQSGHNTVSWYQQALGQGPQFIFQYYREEENGRGNFPPRFSGLQFPNYSSELNVNALELDDSALYLCASSPTSGRAGGELFFGEGSRLTVL.

This clone was counted a single time. The V and J genes are TRBV6-5 and TRBJ2-3, with 9 nucleotides matching TRBD1. CDR1 is MNHEY, CDR2 SVGAGI, per germline. CDR3 size: 15 residues. J was trimmed by 3 bases and V by 6 bases; bases with no gene match: 7. CDR3 amino acids: CASSLGQGKTDTQYF. The CDR3 coding sequence is TGTGCCAGCAGCCTCGGACAGGGGAAAACAGATACGCAGTATTTT.

This rearrangement joins TRBV27 to TRBJ2-1; 11 bases are a match to TRBD2. V shed 5 bases, J shed 4 bases, and the junction held 4 bases outside the gene matches. The CDR3 contains 15 residues. Germline CDR1 and CDR2: MNHEY and SMNVEV (reference sequence). DNA of the CDR3: TGTGCCAGCAGTACTCTAGCGGGAGGTTACAATGAGCAGTTCTTC. Its protein is CASSTLAGGYNEQFF.

The chain combines TRBV6-5 with TRBJ1-3, with 7 bases aligning to TRBD1. V was clipped by 6 bases and J by 4 bases; unmatched bases: 3. Germline CDR1 is MNHEY and CDR2 is SVGAGI. CDR3 length: 13 amino acids. The CDR3, as DNA: TGTGCCAGCAGGGGGACAGCAGGAAACACCATATATTTT. It is translated as CASRGTAGNTIYF.

The chain employs TRBV6-1 and TRBJ2-1; possible D gene TRBD2, 5 bases. This CDR3 contains 16 residues. Germline values: CDR1 MNHNS, CDR2 SASEGT. V lost 1 base and J 5 bases, leaving 15 bases between the germline ends. The CDR3 bases are TGTGCCAGCAGTGAAGATCCCAGCGGACCGGACAATGAGCAGTTCTTC. It codes for CASSEDPSGPDNEQFF.

The chain combines TRBV19 with TRBJ1-1; possible D gene TRBD1, 5 bases. CDR1 LNHDA and CDR2 SQIVND come from the germline V gene (reference sequence). This CDR3 spans 15 amino acids. Trimming took off 1 base at V and 10 bases at J, with 19 bases between the two ends. The DNA for the CDR3 is TGTGCCAGTAGTATAGCCGGTACCAGGGCCGGTGGAGCTTTCTTT. Translated, it gives CASSIAGTRAGGAFF.

This chain joins TRBV27 and TRBJ2-1; D is unclear. This CDR3 comprises 13 residues. Looked up from germline, CDR1 is MNHEY and CDR2 is SMNVEV (reference sequence). V lost 5 bases and J 10 bases, leaving 15 bases between the germline ends. CDR3 region: CASSPNWAEEQFF. The DNA of the CDR3 is TGTGCCAGCAGTCCCAATTGGGCAGAGGAGCAGTTCTTC.

The genes are TRBV28 and TRBJ1-4; a weak D match, TRBD1 (5 bases). Looked up from germline, CDR1 is MDHEN and CDR2 is SYDVKM. V was shortened by 10 bases and J by 0 bases, with 18 bases between the two germline ends. This CDR3 has 16 residues. CDR3 sequence (DNA): TGTGCCACCTCCGTTTCTAAGGGGACAACTAATGAAAAACTGTTTTTT. Amino acids: CATSVSKGTTNEKLFF.

The chain links TRBV4-1 to TRBJ2-3; D perhaps matches TRBD2 (5 bases). The CDR3 sequence is 16 residues long. Trimming took off 0 bases at V and 0 bases at J, with 10 bases between the two ends. Germline V CDR1 and CDR2: MGHRA, YSYEKL. CDR3 coding DNA: TGCGCCAGCAGCCAAGAGGGCAGCGGAAGCACAGATACGCAGTATTTT. Translated: CASSQEGSGSTDTQYF.

This chain connects TRBV6-4 to TRBJ2-1, with 7 positions matching TRBD1. CDR1 and CDR2 from the germline V gene are MRHNA and SNTAGT. Trimming removed 6 bases from V and 2 bases from J; junction bases left unmatched: 13. The CDR3 sequence is 17 residues long. The CDR3 region has the DNA TGTGCCAGCAGGATACTCTTGACAGGGTTACCCTACAATGAGCAGTTCTTC. Translating it yields CASRILLTGLPYNEQFF.

V is TRBV28 and J is TRBJ2-1, with TRBD2 matching 8 bases. The J segment lost 4 bases and the V segment lost 3 bases, leaving 5 bases of the junction unmatched. The CDR3 is made up of 15 amino acids. Germline-derived CDR1 and CDR2 are MDHEN and SYDVKM. CDR3 nucleotides: TGTGCCAGCAGTTTTTTACAGCGGGAGTACAATGAGCAGTTCTTC. It translates to CASSFLQREYNEQFF.

The sample holds one count of this clone. The chain has TRBV7-9 and TRBJ2-1, with TRBD2 matching 7 bases. V lost 11 bases, J lost 3 bases, and 10 bases stayed unmatched. From germline, CDR1 is SEHNR and CDR2 FQNEAQ (reference sequence). There are 14 residues in the CDR3. CDR3 in DNA: TGTGCCGCGGGTCGCCAGCGGGGCTACAATGAGCAGTTCTTC. As protein: CAAGRQRGYNEQFF. The entire variable domain, with the rest obtained from reference TRBV7-9 and TRBJ2-1, is as follows: DTGVSQNPRHKITKRGQNVTFRCDPISEHNRLYWYRQTLGQGPEFLTYFQNEAQLEKSRLLSDRFSAERPKGSFSTLEIQRTEQGDSAMYLCAAGRQRGYNEQFFGPGTRLTVL.